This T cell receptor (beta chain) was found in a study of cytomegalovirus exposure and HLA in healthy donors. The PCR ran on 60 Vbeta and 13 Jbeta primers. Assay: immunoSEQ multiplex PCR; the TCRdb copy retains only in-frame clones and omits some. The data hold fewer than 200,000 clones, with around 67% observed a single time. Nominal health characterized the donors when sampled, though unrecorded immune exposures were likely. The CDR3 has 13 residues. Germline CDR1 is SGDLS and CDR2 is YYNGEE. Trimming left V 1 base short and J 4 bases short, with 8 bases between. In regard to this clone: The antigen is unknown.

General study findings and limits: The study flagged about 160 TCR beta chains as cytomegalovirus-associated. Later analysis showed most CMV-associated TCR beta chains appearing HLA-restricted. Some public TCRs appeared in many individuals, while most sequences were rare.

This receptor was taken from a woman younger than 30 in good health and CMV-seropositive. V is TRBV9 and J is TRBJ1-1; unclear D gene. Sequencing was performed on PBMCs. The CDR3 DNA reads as TGTGCCAGCAGCGTATGGGAGGGCACTGAAGCTTTCTTT. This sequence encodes CASSVWEGTEAFF.